This TCR beta chain emerged from a study of T cell responses to AZD1222 COVID-19 vaccine. The length of the CDR3 is 16 residues. Germline CDR1 reads SGDLS; CDR2 reads YYNGEE. V lost 4 bases and J 0 bases, leaving 13 bases between the germline ends. The repertoire was sequenced with immunoSEQ multiplex PCR; TCRdb's copy has only in-frame clones and lacks some. This repertoire shows approximately 110,000 clones, roughly 85% found once; its top ten account for approximately 4.7%. This chain connects TRBV9 to TRBJ2-2; the D is unclear. The receptor was isolated from an adult who received the AZD1222 COVID-19 vaccine. The sequences come from peripheral blood, collected 28 days after the second AZD1222 dose. This chain's CDR3 is CASSPQVAPNTGELFF. Written as DNA, the CDR3 is TGTGCCAGCAGCCCCCAGGTAGCCCCGAACACCGGGGAGCTGTTTTTT.